This T cell receptor beta chain was captured by sequencing in a study of T cells after yellow fever vaccination. Overall study findings and caveats: Though weaker, the secondary response peaked faster, on day 5 versus 15. Post-booster samples contained most primary-vaccination clones (approximately 96% CD4, about 90% CD8).

The V gene's germline CDR1 is SEHNR and CDR2 FQNEAQ (reference sequence). V was clipped by 7 bases and J by 3 bases, with 19 bases between them. CDR3 length: 16 amino acids. 5'RACE template switching added a universal primer site and UMIs to TCR cDNA. TCRdb used MiXCR to reprocess the 5' RACE reads, holding one entry per CDR3 protein. The profile shows a few hundred thousand distinct CDR3 sequences, approximately 10% of them singletons. This clonotype has at least ten counts. Its antigen is still unknown. The sample consisted of PBMCs, taken on the day of the first yellow fever vaccination. The V call is TRBV7-9, the J call TRBJ1-5; a weak D match, TRBD1 (5 bases). The source is a man aged 18 to 30 who received the YFV17D yellow fever vaccine. The CDR3 DNA sequence: TGTGCCAGCACCACAACCTGGGGGGGTTTCAATCAGCCCCAGCATTTT. Translating gives CASTTTWGGFNQPQHF. The variable domain in full, with the rest retrieved from reference TRBV7-9 and TRBJ1-5, is DTGVSQNPRHKITKRGQNVTFRCDPISEHNRLYWYRQTLGQGPEFLTYFQNEAQLEKSRLLSDRFSAERPKGSFSTLEIQRTEQGDSAMYLCASTTTWGGFNQPQHFGDGTRLSIL.